This T cell receptor (beta chain) was obtained from a study of blood T cell repertoires in COVID-19. Study as a whole: The samples span acute and convalescent COVID-19 from the United States, Italy and Spain. Sample material is recorded as cDNA or gDNA derived from T cells, B-cell-depleted T cells, or PBMCs.

Losses at the gene ends were 5 bases for V and 1 base for J; bases not matched to a gene: 8. The CDR3 has 15 amino acids. Germline lookup yields CDR1 MDHEN and CDR2 SYDVKM. How the authors handled the data: Nucleated cell number was recorded as an estimate derived from reference gene primer amplification. Data came from immunoSEQ multiplex PCR; TCRdb stores just in-frame clones and leaves some out. V, J and clone size reflect that table, while D and trimming were determined from the DNA. The table has around 280,000 clones, roughly 86% seen once; the top ten hold 1% to 1.5%. J is TRBJ2-7 and V is TRBV28; 7 bases match TRBD1. Specimen: peripheral blood. The receptor comes from a man between 70 and 80 years old with acute or convalescent COVID-19. The CDR3 loop reads CASSPGTAPSYEQYF. The CDR3 nucleotides read TGTGCCAGCAGTCCCGGGACAGCGCCTTCCTACGAGCAGTACTTC.